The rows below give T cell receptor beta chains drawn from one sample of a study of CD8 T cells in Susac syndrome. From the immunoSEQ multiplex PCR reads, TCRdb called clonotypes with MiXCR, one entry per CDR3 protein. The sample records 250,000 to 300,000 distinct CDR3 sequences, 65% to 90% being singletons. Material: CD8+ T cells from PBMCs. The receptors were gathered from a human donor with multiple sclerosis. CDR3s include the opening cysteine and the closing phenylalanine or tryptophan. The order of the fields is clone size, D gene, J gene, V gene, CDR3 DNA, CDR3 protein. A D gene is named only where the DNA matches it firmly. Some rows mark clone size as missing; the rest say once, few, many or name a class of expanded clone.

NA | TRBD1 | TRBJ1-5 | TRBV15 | TGTGCCACCAGCCCCCGGGGGGGACAGGGAGGGCAGCCCCAGCATTTT | CATSPRGGQGGQPQHF
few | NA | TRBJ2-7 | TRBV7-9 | TGTGCCAGCAGCCCTGGCGCTAGCTCCTACGAGCAGTACTTC | CASSPGASSYEQYF
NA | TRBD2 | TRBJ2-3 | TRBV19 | TGTGCCAGTAGTTTTCTAGCGGACCTCCCCACAGATACGCAGTATTTT | CASSFLADLPTDTQYF
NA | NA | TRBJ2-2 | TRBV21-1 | TGTGCCAGCAGCCTGACTCCCAGAACGAACACCGGGGAGCTGTTTTTT | CASSLTPRTNTGELFF
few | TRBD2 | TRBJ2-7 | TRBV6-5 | TGTGCCAGCAGTTTCTCGGGGGGGCGAACCTACGAGCAGTACTTC | CASSFSGGRTYEQYF
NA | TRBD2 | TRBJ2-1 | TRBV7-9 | TGTGCCAGCAGAAAAAGCGGGAGCGCAACCTACAATGAGCAGTTCTTC | CASRKSGSATYNEQFF
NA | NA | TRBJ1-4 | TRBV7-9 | TGTGCCAGCAGCTCGGACCCGGTCGGCGGAAAACTGTTTTTT | CASSSDPVGGKLFF
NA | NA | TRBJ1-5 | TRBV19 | TGTGCCAGTAGTATACAGACAGCTTATAGCAATCAGCCCCAGCATTTT | CASSIQTAYSNQPQHF
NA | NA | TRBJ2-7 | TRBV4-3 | TGCGCCAGCAGCCAAGTATTCTTGGGGGGGCCAGCCTACGAGCAGTACTTC | CASSQVFLGGPAYEQYF
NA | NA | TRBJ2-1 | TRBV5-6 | TGTGCCAGCAGCTCTGAAGCGTACAATGAGCAGTTCTTC | CASSSEAYNEQFF
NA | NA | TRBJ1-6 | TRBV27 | TGTGCCAGCAGTTTTCAGGGATCACCCCTCCACTTT | CASSFQGSPLHF